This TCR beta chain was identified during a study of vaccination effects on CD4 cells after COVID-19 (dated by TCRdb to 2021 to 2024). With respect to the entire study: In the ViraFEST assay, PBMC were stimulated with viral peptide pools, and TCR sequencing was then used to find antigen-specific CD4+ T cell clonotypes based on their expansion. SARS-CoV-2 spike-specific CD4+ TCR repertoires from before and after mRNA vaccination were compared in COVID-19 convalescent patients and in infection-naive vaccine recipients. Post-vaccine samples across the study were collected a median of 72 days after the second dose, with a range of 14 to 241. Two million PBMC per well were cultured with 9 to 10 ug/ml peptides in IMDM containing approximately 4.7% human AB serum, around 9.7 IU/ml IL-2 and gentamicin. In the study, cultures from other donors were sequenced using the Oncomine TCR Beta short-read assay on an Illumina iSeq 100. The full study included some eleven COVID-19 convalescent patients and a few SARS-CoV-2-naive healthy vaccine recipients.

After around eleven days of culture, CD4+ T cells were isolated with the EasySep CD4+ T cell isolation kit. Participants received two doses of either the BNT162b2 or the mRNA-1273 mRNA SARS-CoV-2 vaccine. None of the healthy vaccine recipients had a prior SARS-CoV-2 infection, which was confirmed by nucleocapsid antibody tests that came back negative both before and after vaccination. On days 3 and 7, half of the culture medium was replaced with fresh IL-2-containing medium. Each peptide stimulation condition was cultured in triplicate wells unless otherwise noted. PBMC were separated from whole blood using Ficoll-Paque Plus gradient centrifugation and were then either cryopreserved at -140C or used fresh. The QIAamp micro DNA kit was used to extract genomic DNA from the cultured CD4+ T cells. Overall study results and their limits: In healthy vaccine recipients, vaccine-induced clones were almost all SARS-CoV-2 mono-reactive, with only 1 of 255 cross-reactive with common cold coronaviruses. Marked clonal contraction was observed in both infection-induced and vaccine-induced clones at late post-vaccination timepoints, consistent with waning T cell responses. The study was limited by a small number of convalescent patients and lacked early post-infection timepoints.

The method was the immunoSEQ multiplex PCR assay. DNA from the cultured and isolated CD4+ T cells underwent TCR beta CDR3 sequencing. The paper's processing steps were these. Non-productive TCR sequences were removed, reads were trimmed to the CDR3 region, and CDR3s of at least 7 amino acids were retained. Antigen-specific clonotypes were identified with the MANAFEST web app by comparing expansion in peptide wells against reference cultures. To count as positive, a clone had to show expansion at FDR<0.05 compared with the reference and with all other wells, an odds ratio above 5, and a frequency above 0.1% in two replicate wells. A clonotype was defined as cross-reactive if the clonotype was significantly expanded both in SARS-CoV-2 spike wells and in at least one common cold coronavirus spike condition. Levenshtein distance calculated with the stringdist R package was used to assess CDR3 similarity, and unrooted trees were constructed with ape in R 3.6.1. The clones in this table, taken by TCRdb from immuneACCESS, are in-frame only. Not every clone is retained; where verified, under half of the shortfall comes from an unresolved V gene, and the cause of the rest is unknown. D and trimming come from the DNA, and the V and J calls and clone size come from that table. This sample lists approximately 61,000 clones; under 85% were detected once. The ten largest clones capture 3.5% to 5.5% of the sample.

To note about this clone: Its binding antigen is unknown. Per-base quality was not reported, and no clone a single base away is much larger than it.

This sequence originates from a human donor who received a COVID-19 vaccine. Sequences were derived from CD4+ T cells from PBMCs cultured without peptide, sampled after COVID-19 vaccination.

The DNA sequence is given as TGTGCCAGCTCACCATACAGCTCCTACGAGCAGTACTTC. It translates as CASSPYSSYEQYF. The rearrangement combines TRBV18 with TRBJ2-7, with the D segment identity uncertain. V is reduced by 2 bases and J by 0 bases, leaving a spacing of 5 bases between them. The germline V gene gives CDR1 as KGHSH and CDR2 as LQKENI. The CDR3 starts with the cysteine, ends with the phenylalanine, and has 13 residues. Only the CDR3 region is kept as DNA, spanning 39 bases read in frame from base 1. When the CDR3 is completed using the reference TRBV18 and TRBJ2-7 genes on either side, the full variable domain is NAGVMQNPRHLVRRRGQEARLRCSPMKGHSHVYWYRQLPEEGLKFMVYLQKENIIDESGMPKERFSAEFPKEGPSILRIQQVVRGDSAAYFCASSPYSSYEQYFGPGTRLTVT.